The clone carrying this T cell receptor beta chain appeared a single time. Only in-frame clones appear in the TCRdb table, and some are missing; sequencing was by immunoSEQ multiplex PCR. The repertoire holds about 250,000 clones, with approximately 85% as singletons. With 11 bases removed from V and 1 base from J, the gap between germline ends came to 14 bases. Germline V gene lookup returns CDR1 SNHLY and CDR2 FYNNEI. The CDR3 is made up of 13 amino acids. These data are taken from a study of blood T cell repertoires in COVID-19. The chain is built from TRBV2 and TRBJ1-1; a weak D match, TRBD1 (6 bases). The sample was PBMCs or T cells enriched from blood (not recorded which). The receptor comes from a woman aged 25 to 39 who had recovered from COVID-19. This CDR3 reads CAVEQGSNTEAFF. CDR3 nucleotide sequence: TGTGCCGTTGAACAGGGTTCGAACACTGAAGCTTTCTTT.